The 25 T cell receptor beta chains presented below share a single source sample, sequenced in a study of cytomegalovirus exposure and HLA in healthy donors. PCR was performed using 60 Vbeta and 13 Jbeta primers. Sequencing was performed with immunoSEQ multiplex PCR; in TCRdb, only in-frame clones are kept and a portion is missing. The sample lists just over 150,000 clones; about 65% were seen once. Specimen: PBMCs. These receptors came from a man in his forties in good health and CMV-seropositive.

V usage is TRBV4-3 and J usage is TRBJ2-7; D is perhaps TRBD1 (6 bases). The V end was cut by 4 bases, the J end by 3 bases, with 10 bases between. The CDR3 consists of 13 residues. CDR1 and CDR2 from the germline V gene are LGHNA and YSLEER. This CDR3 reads CASSRGTNYEQYF. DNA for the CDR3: TGCGCCAGCAGCCGTGGGACAAACTACGAGCAGTACTTC.

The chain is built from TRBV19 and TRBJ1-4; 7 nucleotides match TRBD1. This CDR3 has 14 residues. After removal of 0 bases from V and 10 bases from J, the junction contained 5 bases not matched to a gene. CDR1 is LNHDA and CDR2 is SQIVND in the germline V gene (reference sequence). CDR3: CASSIEQGSRKLFF. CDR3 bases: TGTGCCAGTAGTATAGAACAGGGGTCGCGAAAACTGTTTTTT. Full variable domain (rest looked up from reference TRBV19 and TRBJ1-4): DGGITQSPKYLFRKEGQNVTLSCEQNLNHDAMYWYRQDPGQGLRLIYYSQIVNDFQKGDIAEGYSVSREKKESFPLTVTSAQKNPTAFYLCASSIEQGSRKLFFGSGTQLSVL.

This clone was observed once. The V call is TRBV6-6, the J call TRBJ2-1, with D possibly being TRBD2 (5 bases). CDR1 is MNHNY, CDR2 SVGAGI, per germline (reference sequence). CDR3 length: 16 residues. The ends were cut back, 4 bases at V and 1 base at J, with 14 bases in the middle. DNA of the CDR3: TGTGCCAGCAGTTTCTACACGGGGAGTTCCTACAATGAGCAGTTCTTC. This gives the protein CASSFYTGSSYNEQFF.

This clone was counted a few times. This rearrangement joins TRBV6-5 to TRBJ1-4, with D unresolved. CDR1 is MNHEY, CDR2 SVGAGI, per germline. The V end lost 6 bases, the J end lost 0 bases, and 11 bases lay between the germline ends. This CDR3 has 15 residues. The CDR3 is CASSQDTATNEKLFF. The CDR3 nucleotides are TGTGCCAGCAGCCAAGACACCGCAACTAATGAAAAACTGTTTTTT.

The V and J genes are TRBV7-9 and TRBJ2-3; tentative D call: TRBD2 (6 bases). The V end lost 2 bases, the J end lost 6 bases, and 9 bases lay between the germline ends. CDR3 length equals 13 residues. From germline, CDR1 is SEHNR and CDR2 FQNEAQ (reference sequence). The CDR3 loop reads CASSLLAGDTQYF. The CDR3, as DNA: TGTGCCAGCAGCTTACTGGCGGGGGATACGCAGTATTTT.

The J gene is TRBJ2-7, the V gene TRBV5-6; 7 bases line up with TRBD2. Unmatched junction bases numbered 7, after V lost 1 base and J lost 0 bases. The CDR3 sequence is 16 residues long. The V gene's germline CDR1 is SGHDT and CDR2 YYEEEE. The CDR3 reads CASSLRRGIFSYEQYF. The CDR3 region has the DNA TGTGCCAGCAGCTTGCGGCGGGGGATCTTCTCCTACGAGCAGTACTTC.

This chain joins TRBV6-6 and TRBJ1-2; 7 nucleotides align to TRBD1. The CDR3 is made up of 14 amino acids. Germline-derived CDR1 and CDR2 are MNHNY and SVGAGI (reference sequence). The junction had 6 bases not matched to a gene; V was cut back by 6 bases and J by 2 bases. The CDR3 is CASRLAGGNYGYTF. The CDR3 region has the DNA TGTGCCAGCAGGTTGGCAGGGGGGAACTATGGCTACACCTTC.

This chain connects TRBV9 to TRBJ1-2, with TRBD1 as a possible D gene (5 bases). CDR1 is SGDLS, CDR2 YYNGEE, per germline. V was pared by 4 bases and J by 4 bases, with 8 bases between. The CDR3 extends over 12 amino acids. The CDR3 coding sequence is TGTGCCAGCAGCCAAGGGGCCTATGGCTACACCTTC. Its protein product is CASSQGAYGYTF.

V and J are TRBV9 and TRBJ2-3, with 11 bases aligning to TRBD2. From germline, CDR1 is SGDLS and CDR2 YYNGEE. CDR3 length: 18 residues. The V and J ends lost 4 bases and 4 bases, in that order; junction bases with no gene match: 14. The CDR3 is CASSRGPSGGRGSDTQYF. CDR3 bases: TGTGCCAGCAGCCGGGGCCCTAGCGGGGGGCGGGGGTCAGATACGCAGTATTTT.

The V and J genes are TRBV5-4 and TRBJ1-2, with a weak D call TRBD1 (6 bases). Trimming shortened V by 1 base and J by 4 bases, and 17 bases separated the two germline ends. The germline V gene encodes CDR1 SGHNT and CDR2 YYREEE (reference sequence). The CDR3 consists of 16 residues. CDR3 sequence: CASSLNRAYEGYGYTF. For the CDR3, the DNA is TGTGCCAGCAGCTTGAACAGGGCTTACGAGGGCTATGGCTACACCTTC.

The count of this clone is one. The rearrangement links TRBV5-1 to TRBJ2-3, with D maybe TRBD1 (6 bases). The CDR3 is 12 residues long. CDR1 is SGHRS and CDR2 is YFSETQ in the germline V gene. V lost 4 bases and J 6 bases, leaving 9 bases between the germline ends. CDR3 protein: CASSQDRDTQYF. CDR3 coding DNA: TGCGCCAGCAGCCAAGACAGGGATACGCAGTATTTT.

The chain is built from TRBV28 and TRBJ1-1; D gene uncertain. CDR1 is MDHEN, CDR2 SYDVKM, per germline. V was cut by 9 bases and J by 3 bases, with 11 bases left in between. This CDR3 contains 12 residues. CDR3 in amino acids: CASEGRHTEAFF. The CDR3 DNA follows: TGTGCCAGTGAGGGTCGTCACACTGAAGCTTTCTTT.

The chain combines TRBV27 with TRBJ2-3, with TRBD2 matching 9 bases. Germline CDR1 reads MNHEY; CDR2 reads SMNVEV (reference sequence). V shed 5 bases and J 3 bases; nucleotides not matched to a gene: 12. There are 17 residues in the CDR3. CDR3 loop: CASSRPSGGFITDTQYF. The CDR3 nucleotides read TGTGCCAGCAGTCGCCCAAGCGGGGGGTTCATAACAGATACGCAGTATTTT.

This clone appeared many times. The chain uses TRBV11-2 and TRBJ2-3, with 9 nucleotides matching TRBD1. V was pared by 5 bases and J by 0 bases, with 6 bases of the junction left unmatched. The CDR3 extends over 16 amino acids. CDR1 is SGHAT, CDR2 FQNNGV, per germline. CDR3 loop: CASSGQGHSSTDTQYF. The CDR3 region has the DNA TGTGCCAGCAGCGGACAGGGGCACTCTAGCACAGATACGCAGTATTTT.

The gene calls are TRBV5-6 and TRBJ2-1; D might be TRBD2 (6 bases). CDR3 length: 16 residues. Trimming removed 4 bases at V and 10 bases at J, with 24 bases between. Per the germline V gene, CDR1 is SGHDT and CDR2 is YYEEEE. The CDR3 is CASSARERPIGEEQFF. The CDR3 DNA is TGTGCCAGCAGCGCCCGGGAGCGGCCGATAGGGGAGGAGCAGTTCTTC.

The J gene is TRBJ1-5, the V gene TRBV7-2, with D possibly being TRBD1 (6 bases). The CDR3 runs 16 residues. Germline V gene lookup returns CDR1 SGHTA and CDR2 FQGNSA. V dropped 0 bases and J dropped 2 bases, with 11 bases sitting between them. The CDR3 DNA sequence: TGTGCCAGCAGCTTAGCGCAGGGGCCGGGCAATCAGCCCCAGCATTTT. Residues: CASSLAQGPGNQPQHF.

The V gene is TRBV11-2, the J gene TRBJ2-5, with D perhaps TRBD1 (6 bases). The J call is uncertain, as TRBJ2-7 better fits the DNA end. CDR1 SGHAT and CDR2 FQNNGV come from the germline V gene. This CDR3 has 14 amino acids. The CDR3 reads CASSLAQGWYEQYF. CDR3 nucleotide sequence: TGTGCCAGCAGCTTGGCGCAGGGGTGGTACGAGCAGTACTTC.

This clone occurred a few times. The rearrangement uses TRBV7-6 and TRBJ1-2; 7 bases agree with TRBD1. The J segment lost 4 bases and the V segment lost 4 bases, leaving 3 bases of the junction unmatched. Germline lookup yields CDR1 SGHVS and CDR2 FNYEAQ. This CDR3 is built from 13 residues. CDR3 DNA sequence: TGTGCCAGCAGCTCGGGACAGACCTATGGCTACACCTTC. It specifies CASSSGQTYGYTF.

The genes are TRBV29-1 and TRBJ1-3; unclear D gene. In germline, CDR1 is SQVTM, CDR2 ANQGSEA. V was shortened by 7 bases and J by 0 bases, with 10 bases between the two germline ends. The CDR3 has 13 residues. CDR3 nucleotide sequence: TGCAGCGGCACCACAAGCTCTGGAAACACCATATATTTT. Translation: CSGTTSSGNTIYF.

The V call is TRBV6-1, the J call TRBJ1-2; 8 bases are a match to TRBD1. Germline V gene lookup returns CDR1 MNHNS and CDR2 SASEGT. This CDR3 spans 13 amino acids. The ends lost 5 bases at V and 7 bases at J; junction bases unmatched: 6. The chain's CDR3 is CASSLLTGVGYTF. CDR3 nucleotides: TGTGCCAGCAGTCTCCTGACAGGGGTTGGCTACACCTTC.

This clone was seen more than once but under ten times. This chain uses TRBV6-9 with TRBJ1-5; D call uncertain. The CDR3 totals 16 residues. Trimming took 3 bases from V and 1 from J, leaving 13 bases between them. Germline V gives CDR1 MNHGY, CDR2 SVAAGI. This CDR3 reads CASSYLMAGSNQPQHF. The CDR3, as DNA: TGTGCCAGCAGTTACTTGATGGCGGGGAGCAATCAGCCCCAGCATTTT.

CDR3 sequence (DNA): TGCGCCAGCAGCACCGGACAGGGGACCTACGAGCAGTACTTC. Protein sequence: CASSTGQGTYEQYF. V is TRBV5-1 and J is TRBJ2-7; TRBD1 matches at 9 bases. Germline-derived CDR1 and CDR2 are SGHRS and YFSETQ. The CDR3 contains 14 residues. The junction had 4 bases not matched to a gene; V was cut back by 4 bases and J by 2 bases. Looking up the rest from reference TRBV5-1 and TRBJ2-7 gives the full variable domain: KAGVTQTPRYLIKTRGQQVTLSCSPISGHRSVSWYQQTPGQGLQFLFEYFSETQRNKGNFPGRFSGRQFSNSRSEMNVSTLELGDSALYLCASSTGQGTYEQYFGPGTRLTVT.

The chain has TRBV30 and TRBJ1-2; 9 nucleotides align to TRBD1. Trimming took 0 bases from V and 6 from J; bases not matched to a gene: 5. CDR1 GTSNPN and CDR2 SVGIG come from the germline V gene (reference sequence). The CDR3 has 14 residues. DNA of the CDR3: TGTGCCTGGAGTGTAGAGGGACAGGGAAATGGCTACACCTTC. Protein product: CAWSVEGQGNGYTF.

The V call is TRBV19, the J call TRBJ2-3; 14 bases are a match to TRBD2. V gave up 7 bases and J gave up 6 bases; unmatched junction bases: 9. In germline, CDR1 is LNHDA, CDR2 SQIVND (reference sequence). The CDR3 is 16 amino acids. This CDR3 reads CASTQGLAGAPDTQYF. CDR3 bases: TGTGCCAGTACCCAGGGACTAGCGGGGGCCCCGGATACGCAGTATTTT.

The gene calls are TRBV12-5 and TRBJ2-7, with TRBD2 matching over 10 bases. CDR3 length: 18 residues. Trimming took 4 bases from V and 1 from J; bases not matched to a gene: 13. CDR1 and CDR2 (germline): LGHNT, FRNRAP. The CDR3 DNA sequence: TGTGCTAGTGGTTCCAGTCGGACTAGCGGCCGCTCGTCCTACGAGCAGTACTTC. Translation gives CASGSSRTSGRSSYEQYF.